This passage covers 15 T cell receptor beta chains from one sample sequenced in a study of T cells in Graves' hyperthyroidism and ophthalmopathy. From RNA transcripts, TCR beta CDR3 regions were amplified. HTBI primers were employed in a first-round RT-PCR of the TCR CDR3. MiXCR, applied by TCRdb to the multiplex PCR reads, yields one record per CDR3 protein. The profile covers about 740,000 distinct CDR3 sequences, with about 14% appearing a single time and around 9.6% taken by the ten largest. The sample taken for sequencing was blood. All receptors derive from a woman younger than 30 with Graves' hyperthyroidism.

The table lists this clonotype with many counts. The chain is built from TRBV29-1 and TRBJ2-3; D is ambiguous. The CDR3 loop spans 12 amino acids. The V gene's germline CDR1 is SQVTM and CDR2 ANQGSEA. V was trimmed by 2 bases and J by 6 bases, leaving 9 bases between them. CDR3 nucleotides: TGCAGCGTTGAATCCCAGGCGGATACGCAGTATTTT. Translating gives CSVESQADTQYF.

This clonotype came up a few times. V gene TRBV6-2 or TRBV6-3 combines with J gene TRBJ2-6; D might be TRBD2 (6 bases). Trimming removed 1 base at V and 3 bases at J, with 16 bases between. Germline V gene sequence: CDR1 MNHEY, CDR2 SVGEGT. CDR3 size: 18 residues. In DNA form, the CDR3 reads TGTGCCAGCAGTTACTGGGGCGGGACCTTGCGTGGGGCCAACGTCCTGACTTTC. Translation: CASSYWGGTLRGANVLTF.

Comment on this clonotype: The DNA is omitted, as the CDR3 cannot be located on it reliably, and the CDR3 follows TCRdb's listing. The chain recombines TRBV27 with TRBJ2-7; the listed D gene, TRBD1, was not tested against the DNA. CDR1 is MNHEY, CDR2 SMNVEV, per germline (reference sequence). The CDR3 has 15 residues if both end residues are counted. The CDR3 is CARSFLAGSSYEQYF.

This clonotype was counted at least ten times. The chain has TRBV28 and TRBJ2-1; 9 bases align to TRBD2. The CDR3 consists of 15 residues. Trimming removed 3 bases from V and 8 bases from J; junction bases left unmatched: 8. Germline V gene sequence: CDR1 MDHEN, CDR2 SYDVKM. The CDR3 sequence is CASSFGSGRSHEQFF. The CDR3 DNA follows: TGTGCCAGCAGTTTCGGGAGCGGGAGGTCTCATGAGCAGTTCTTC.

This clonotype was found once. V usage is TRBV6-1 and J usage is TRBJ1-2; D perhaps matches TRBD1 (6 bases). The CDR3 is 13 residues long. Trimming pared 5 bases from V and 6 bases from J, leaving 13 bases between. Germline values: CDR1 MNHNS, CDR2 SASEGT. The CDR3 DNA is TGTGCCAGCAGTCCTAGACAGGTTAATGGCTACACCTTC. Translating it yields CASSPRQVNGYTF.

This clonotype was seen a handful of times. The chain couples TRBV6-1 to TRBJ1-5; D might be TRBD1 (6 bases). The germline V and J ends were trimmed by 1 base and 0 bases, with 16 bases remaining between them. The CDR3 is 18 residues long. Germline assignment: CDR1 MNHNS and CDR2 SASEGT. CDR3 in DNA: TGTGCCAGCAGTGAAGATGAGGGGGGATCATATAGCAATCAGCCCCAGCATTTT. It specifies CASSEDEGGSYSNQPQHF.

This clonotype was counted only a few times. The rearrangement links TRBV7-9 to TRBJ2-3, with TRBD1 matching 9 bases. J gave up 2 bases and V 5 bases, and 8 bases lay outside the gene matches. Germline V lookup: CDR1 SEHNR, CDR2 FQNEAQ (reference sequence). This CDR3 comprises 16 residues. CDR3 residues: CASSIPDRGYTDTQYF. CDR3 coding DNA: TGTGCCAGCAGCATTCCGGACAGGGGTTACACAGATACGCAGTATTTT.

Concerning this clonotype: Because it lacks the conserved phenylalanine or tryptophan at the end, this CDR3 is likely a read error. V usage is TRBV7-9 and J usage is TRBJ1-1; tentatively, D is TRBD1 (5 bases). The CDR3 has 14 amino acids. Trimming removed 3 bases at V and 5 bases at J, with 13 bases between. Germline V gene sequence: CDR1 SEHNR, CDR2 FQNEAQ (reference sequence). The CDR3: CASSLGGVWTEAFL. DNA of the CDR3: TGTGCCAGCAGCTTGGGGGGAGTATGGACTGAAGCTTTCTTA.

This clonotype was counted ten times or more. CDR3 residues: CASSQEAGDTEAFF. In DNA, the CDR3 is TGCGCCAGCAGCCAAGAGGCGGGGGACACTGAAGCTTTCTTT. The J gene is TRBJ1-1, the V gene TRBV4-3; perhaps TRBD1 as D (5 bases). Per the germline V gene, CDR1 is LGHNA and CDR2 is YSLEER. This CDR3 is built from 14 residues. Trimming took 0 bases from V and 3 from J, leaving 8 bases between them.

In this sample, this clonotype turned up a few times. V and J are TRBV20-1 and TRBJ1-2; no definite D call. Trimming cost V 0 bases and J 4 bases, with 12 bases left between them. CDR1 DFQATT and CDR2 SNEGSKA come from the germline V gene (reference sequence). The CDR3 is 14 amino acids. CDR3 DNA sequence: TGCAGTGCTAGAGATGGAGGATTGGGCTATGGCTACACCTTC. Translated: CSARDGGLGYGYTF.

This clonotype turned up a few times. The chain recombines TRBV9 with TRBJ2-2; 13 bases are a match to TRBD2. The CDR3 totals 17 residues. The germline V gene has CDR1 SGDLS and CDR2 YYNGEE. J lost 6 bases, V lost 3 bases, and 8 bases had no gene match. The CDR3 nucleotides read TGTGCCAGCAGCGAGGGACTAGCGGGAACGGGCGCCGGGGAGCTGTTTTTT. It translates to CASSEGLAGTGAGELFF.

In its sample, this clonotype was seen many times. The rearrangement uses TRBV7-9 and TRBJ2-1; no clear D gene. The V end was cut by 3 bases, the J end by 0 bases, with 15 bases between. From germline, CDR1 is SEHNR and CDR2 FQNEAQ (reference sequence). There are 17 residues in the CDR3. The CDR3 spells CASSFPALSSSYNEQFF. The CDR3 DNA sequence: TGTGCCAGCAGCTTTCCCGCGCTCTCGAGCTCCTACAATGAGCAGTTCTTC.

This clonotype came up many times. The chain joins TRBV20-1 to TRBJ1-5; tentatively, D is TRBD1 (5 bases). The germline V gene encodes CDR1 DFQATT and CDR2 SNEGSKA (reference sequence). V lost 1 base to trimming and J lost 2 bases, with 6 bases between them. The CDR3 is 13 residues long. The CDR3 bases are TGCAGTGCTAGAGGGGACGGCAATCAGCCCCAGCATTTT. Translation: CSARGDGNQPQHF.

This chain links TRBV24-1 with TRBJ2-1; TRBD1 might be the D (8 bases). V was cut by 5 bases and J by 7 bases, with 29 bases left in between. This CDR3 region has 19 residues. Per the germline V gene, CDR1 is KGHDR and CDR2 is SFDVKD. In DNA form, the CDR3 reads TGTGCCACCAGTGCTACAGGGGGAAGCCAAGGTAGCGGGTTAAATGAGCAGTTCTTC. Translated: CATSATGGSQGSGLNEQFF.

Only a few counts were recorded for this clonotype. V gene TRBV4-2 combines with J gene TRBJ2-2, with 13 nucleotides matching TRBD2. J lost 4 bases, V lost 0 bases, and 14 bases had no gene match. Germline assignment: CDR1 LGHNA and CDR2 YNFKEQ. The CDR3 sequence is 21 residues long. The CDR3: CASSQDPRGLAGFGVTGELFF. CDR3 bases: TGTGCCAGCAGCCAAGATCCCCGGGGACTAGCGGGATTCGGGGTCACCGGGGAGCTGTTTTTT.